Each of the 6 T cell receptor beta chains below was sequenced from the same sample in a study of T cell responses to AZD1222 COVID-19 vaccine. Profiled with immunoSEQ multiplex PCR; TCRdb holds only in-frame clones, not every one. Here the sample spans about 110,000 clones, 91% being singletons. This specimen consisted of peripheral blood, obtained on day 0 of AZD1222 vaccination. The source of these receptors is an adult in good health.

This chain's CDR3 is CASSLDRARYYEQYF. CDR3 sequence (DNA): TGCGCCAGCAGCTTGGATAGGGCTAGGTACTACGAGCAGTACTTC. The gene calls are TRBV5-1 and TRBJ2-7; D is undetermined. The V end lost 0 bases, the J end lost 3 bases, and 13 bases lay between the germline ends. The CDR3 consists of 15 residues. Per germline, CDR1 SGHRS and CDR2 YFSETQ. The whole variable domain, filled in from reference TRBV5-1 and TRBJ2-7, reads KAGVTQTPRYLIKTRGQQVTLSCSPISGHRSVSWYQQTPGQGLQFLFEYFSETQRNKGNFPGRFSGRQFSNSRSEMNVSTLELGDSALYLCASSLDRARYYEQYFGPGTRLTVT.

The chain employs TRBV18 and TRBJ1-4; D unresolved. The CDR3 loop spans 16 amino acids. Deletions cut 5 bases from V and 0 bases from J, with 13 bases between. CDR1 is KGHSH, CDR2 LQKENI, per germline. The CDR3 protein is CASSSRGLATNEKLFF. The CDR3 DNA follows: TGTGCCAGCTCATCGCGAGGTCTTGCAACTAATGAAAAACTGTTTTTT.

The chain carries TRBV4-3 and TRBJ1-1; D perhaps matches TRBD1 (5 bases). Trimming stripped 3 bases from V and 5 bases from J, with 13 bases between. Germline CDR1 LGHNA, CDR2 YSLEER. This CDR3 region has 14 residues. This chain's CDR3 is CASSHQGAATEAFF. CDR3 sequence (DNA): TGCGCCAGCAGCCATCAAGGGGCCGCAACTGAAGCTTTCTTT.

This clone has only a few counts. This chain links TRBV5-1 with TRBJ2-7; D might be TRBD1 or TRBD2, each matching 5 bases. This CDR3 comprises 13 residues. Germline CDR1 is SGHRS and CDR2 is YFSETQ. V shed 3 bases and J shed 3 bases, with 10 bases lying between them. The CDR3 loop reads CASSYGTLYEQYF. CDR3 DNA sequence: TGCGCCAGCAGCTATGGGACCCTCTACGAGCAGTACTTC.

The chain carries TRBV5-6 and TRBJ1-1, with D tentatively TRBD1 (5 bases). The germline CDR1 and CDR2 sequences are SGHDT and YYEEEE. Trimming removed 1 base from V and 1 base from J, with 5 bases in between. The CDR3 consists of 13 residues. CDR3 DNA sequence: TGTGCCAGCAGCTTGACAGGGAACACTGAAGCTTTCTTT. Residues: CASSLTGNTEAFF.

V is TRBV9 and J is TRBJ1-2; possibly TRBD1 for D (5 bases). Germline V gene data show CDR1 as SGDLS and CDR2 as YYNGEE. Trimming removed 0 bases at V and 7 bases at J, with 13 bases between. There are 14 residues in the CDR3. The chain's CDR3 is CASSVALGEGGYTF. The CDR3 DNA sequence: TGTGCCAGCAGCGTAGCTCTGGGGGAGGGTGGCTACACCTTC.